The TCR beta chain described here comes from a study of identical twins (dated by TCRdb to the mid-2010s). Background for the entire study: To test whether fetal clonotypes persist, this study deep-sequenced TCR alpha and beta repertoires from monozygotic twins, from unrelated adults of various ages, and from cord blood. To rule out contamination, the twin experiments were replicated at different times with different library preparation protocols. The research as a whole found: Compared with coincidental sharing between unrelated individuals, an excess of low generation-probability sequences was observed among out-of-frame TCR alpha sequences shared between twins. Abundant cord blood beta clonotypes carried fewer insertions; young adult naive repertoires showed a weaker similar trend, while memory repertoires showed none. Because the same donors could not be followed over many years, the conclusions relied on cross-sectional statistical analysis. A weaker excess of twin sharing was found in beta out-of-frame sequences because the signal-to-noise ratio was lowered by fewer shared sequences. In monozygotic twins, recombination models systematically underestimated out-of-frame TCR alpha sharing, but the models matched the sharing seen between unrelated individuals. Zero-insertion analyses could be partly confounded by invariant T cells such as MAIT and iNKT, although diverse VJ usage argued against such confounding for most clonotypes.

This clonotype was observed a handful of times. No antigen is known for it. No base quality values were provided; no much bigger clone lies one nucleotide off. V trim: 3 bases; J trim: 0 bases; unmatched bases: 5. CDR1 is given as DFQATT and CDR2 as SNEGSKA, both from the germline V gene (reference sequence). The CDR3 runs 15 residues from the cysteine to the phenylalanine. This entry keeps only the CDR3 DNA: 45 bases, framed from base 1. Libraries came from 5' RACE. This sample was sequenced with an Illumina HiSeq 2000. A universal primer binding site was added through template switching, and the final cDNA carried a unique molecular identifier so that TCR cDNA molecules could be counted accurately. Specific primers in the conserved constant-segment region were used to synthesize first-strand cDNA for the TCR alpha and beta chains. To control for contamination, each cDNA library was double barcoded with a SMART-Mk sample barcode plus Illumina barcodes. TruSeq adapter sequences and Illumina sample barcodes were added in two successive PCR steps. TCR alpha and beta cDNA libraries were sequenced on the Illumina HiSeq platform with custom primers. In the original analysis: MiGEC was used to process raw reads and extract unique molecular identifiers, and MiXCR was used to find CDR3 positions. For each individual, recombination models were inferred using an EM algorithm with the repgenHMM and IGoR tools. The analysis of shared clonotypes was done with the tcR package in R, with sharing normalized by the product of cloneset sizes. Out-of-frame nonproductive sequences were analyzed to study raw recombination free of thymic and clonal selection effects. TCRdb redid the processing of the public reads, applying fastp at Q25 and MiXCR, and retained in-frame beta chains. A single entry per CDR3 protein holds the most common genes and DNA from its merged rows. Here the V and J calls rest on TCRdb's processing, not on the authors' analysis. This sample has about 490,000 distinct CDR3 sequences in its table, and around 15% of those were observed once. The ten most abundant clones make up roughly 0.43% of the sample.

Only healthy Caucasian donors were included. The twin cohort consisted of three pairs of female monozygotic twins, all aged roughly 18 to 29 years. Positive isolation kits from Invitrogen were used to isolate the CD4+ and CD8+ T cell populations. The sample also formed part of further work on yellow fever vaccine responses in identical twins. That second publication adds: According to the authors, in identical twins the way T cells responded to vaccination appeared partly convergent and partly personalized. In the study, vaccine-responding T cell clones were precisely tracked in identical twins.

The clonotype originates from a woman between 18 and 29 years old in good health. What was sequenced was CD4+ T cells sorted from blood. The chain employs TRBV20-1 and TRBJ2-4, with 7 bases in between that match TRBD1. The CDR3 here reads CSARRTGEAKNIQYF. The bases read TGCAGTGCTAGGAGGACAGGAGAAGCCAAAAACATTCAGTACTTC.